These T cell receptor beta chains were read from a single sample in a study of OX40 agonist ivuxolimab in advanced cancers. Clones were read by immunoSEQ multiplex PCR, and TCRdb kept only the in-frame ones, dropping some. The sample lists about 73,000 clones; about nine tenths were seen once. This sample comprised CD4+ or CD8+ T cells sorted from blood, obtained in a trial of the OX40 agonist ivuxolimab. All receptors derive from an adult with an advanced solid tumor such as melanoma, head and neck, liver or kidney cancer. Both conserved end residues are part of each CDR3. A D gene is named only where the DNA matches it firmly. Rows give clone size only sometimes, using once, few, many, or a class for an expanded clone.

D: -
V: TRBV6-1
J: TRBJ1-3
size: -
DNA: TGTGCCAGCAGTGAAGATCAGGGAAACACCATATATTTT
CDR3: CASSEDQGNTIYF

D: -
V: TRBV11-2
J: TRBJ2-1
size: -
DNA: TGTGCCAGCAGCTTAGATCCTGACAATGAGCAGTTCTTC
CDR3: CASSLDPDNEQFF

D: -
V: TRBV27
J: TRBJ1-4
size: -
DNA: TGTGCCAGCAGTTCGACAGCGAACGATGATGAAAAACTGTTTTTT
CDR3: CASSSTANDDEKLFF

D: -
V: TRBV29-1
J: TRBJ1-2
size: few
DNA: TGCAGCGTTGAGGACAGATCTGGCTACACCTTC
CDR3: CSVEDRSGYTF

D: -
V: TRBV10-1
J: TRBJ2-1
size: -
DNA: TGCGCCAGCAGTGACGGGGCAGGGCATCTGAATGAGCAGTTCTTC
CDR3: CASSDGAGHLNEQFF

D: -
V: TRBV27
J: TRBJ2-7
size: once
DNA: TGTGCCAGCAGTTTATCGCGAAATCTCGCTACGCCCTACGAGCAGTACTTC
CDR3: CASSLSRNLATPYEQYF

D: -
V: TRBV6-5
J: TRBJ2-1
size: -
DNA: TGTGCCAGCAGTTTGACAGCTGACACAGGCAATGAGCAGTTCTTC
CDR3: CASSLTADTGNEQFF

D: TRBD1
V: TRBV29-1
J: TRBJ1-2
size: -
DNA: TGCAGCGCCGGGGCTGGGACAGGGAATGACTATGGCTACACCTTC
CDR3: CSAGAGTGNDYGYTF

D: TRBD2
V: TRBV2
J: TRBJ2-7
size: -
DNA: TGTGCCAGCAGTGTAGTAGCGGGAGCCGTTGGCGGGCAGTACTTC
CDR3: CASSVVAGAVGGQYF

D: TRBD1
V: TRBV2
J: TRBJ2-3
size: -
DNA: TGTGCCAGCAGGGGGACAGGGAGCCTAACCGATACGCAGTATTTT
CDR3: CASRGTGSLTDTQYF

D: TRBD2
V: TRBV29-1
J: TRBJ2-5
size: -
DNA: TGCAGCGTCACGCCGGGACTAGCGGGGCAGACCCAGTACTTC
CDR3: CSVTPGLAGQTQYF

D: -
V: TRBV13
J: TRBJ2-3
size: once
DNA: TGTGCCAGCAGCTTGCGTTCCGGGGGGCCAGATACGCAGTATTTT
CDR3: CASSLRSGGPDTQYF

D: TRBD1
V: TRBV5-5
J: TRBJ1-4
size: -
DNA: TGTGCCAGCAGCTTGGGGGGACAGACGCTTAGTGAAAAACTGTTTTTT
CDR3: CASSLGGQTLSEKLFF

D: -
V: TRBV7-2
J: TRBJ2-1
size: -
DNA: TGTGCCAGCAGCTTAGACGGCGCCTACAATGAGCAGTTCTTC
CDR3: CASSLDGAYNEQFF

D: TRBD1
V: TRBV7-9
J: TRBJ2-7
size: -
DNA: TGTGCCAGCAGCTCAGGACAGGGGGTCTACGAGCAGTACTTC
CDR3: CASSSGQGVYEQYF

D: TRBD2
V: TRBV9
J: TRBJ2-2
size: -
DNA: TGTGCCAGCAGCGACGGACTAGCGGGGAACACCGGGGAGCTGTTTTTT
CDR3: CASSDGLAGNTGELFF

D: -
V: TRBV7-3
J: TRBJ2-3
size: -
DNA: TGTGCCAGCAGCTTCAAGCGGAGCACAGATACGCAGTATTTT
CDR3: CASSFKRSTDTQYF

D: TRBD1
V: TRBV9
J: TRBJ2-7
size: -
DNA: TGTGCCAGCAGCGTAGAAACCGGGACAGGTCGCCGGGAGCAGTACTTC
CDR3: CASSVETGTGRREQYF

D: TRBD1
V: TRBV27
J: TRBJ2-7
size: -
DNA: TGTGCCAGCAGTTTAGGGACAGGGGGAGGCGAGCAGTACTTC
CDR3: CASSLGTGGGEQYF

D: -
V: TRBV18
J: TRBJ2-7
size: once
DNA: TGTGCCAGCTCACCGGTTGACTACGAGCAGTACTTC
CDR3: CASSPVDYEQYF

D: TRBD1
V: TRBV2
J: TRBJ2-7
size: -
DNA: TGTGCCAGCAGTGGACAGGGGGCTTACTACGAGCAGTACTTC
CDR3: CASSGQGAYYEQYF

D: TRBD2
V: TRBV5-6
J: TRBJ2-3
size: -
DNA: TGTGCCAGCAGCTATAGCGGGAGGACAGATACGCAGTATTTT
CDR3: CASSYSGRTDTQYF

D: TRBD1
V: TRBV7-9
J: TRBJ1-2
size: few
DNA: TGTGCCAGCAGCGCCGGACAGGTGGGCTACACCTTC
CDR3: CASSAGQVGYTF

D: -
V: TRBV5-1
J: TRBJ2-1
size: -
DNA: TGCGCCAGCAGCTTGTCCTACAATGAGCAGTTCTTC
CDR3: CASSLSYNEQFF

D: -
V: TRBV6-5
J: TRBJ2-1
size: -
DNA: TGTGCCAGCAGTTACGATGCCAGGGGTCCCCACAATGAGCAGTTCTTC
CDR3: CASSYDARGPHNEQFF

D: -
V: TRBV7-5
J: TRBJ2-7
size: -
DNA: TGTGTCAGAAGCAAGCGGGACAGTACCTACGAGCAGTACTTC
CDR3: CVRSKRDSTYEQYF

D: TRBD2
V: TRBV6-5
J: TRBJ2-1
size: -
DNA: TGTGCCAGCAGTCCCTTTGGGACTAGAAACAATGAGCAGTTCTTC
CDR3: CASSPFGTRNNEQFF

D: -
V: TRBV7-6
J: TRBJ1-1
size: -
DNA: TGTGCCAGCAGCTTTCGGGTGAACACTGAAGCTTTCTTT
CDR3: CASSFRVNTEAFF

D: TRBD1
V: TRBV5-1
J: TRBJ1-4
size: -
DNA: TGCGCCAACAGCCGACAGGGGGGAACTAATGAAAAACTGTTTTTT
CDR3: CANSRQGGTNEKLFF

D: TRBD2
V: TRBV9
J: TRBJ2-7
size: -
DNA: TGTGCCAGCAGCGCAGCGGGGGCCGGGTCCTACGAGCAGTACTTC
CDR3: CASSAAGAGSYEQYF

D: -
V: TRBV6-1
J: TRBJ1-2
size: -
DNA: TGTGCCAGCAGTGAAAATGTAAGGGGTACCAACTATGGCTACACCTTC
CDR3: CASSENVRGTNYGYTF

D: TRBD1
V: TRBV4-1
J: TRBJ1-5
size: once
DNA: TGCGCCAGCAGCCACGGACAGGGGGATCAGCCCCAGCATTTT
CDR3: CASSHGQGDQPQHF

D: -
V: TRBV20-1
J: TRBJ2-7
size: -
DNA: TGCAGTGCTGGACACCCTACCGAGCAGTACTTC
CDR3: CSAGHPTEQYF

D: -
V: TRBV27
J: TRBJ2-7
size: -
DNA: TGTGCCAGCAGTTACCGAGAGTATCCCTACGAGCAGTACTTC
CDR3: CASSYREYPYEQYF

D: -
V: TRBV5-6
J: TRBJ2-2
size: -
DNA: TGTGCCAGCAGTCCGGACAGAGCGAACACCGGGGAGCTGTTTTTT
CDR3: CASSPDRANTGELFF

D: -
V: TRBV2
J: TRBJ1-1
size: -
DNA: TGTGCCAGCAGTGACTACAGGCGAAACACTGAAGCTTTCTTT
CDR3: CASSDYRRNTEAFF

D: -
V: TRBV11-2
J: TRBJ2-2
size: few
DNA: TGTGCCAGCAGCTTAGGGGCGAACACCGGGGAGCTGTTTTTT
CDR3: CASSLGANTGELFF

D: TRBD2
V: TRBV28
J: TRBJ2-7
size: once
DNA: TGTGCCAGCACTCCTAGCGGGAGGGCCGACGAGCAGTACTTC
CDR3: CASTPSGRADEQYF

D: TRBD1
V: TRBV30
J: TRBJ1-6
size: -
DNA: TGTGCCTGGACAACAGGGGCCGGTTCACCCCTCCACTTT
CDR3: CAWTTGAGSPLHF

D: -
V: TRBV7-8
J: TRBJ2-2
size: few
DNA: TGTGCCAGCAGCTTGGGGGGGGCCACCGGGGAGCTGTTTTTT
CDR3: CASSLGGATGELFF

D: -
V: TRBV19
J: TRBJ1-5
size: -
DNA: TGTGCCAGTAGCACTTCCTGGTCGGAGAGTAGGAATCAGCCCCAGCATTTT
CDR3: CASSTSWSESRNQPQHF

D: -
V: TRBV9
J: TRBJ1-5
size: -
DNA: TGTGCCAGCAGCGACCTGGGCTTAGGTCAGCCCCAGCATTTT
CDR3: CASSDLGLGQPQHF

D: -
V: TRBV5-1
J: TRBJ1-1
size: -
DNA: TGCGCCAGCAGCTTGGGAGGGAATGAAGCTTTCTTT
CDR3: CASSLGGNEAFF

D: TRBD1
V: TRBV27
J: TRBJ2-5
size: once
DNA: TGTGCCAGCAGTGACAGGGGTCGGGAGCAGTACTTC
CDR3: CASSDRGREQYF

D: TRBD1
V: TRBV27
J: TRBJ1-2
size: -
DNA: TGTGCCAGCGGAGAGGGACAGGGCCTCTGGGGCTACACCTTC
CDR3: CASGEGQGLWGYTF